Presented here are 8 T cell receptor beta chains from one specimen sequenced in a study of Ad26.COV2.S vaccination and SARS-CoV-2 variants. Generated by immunoSEQ multiplex PCR, the TCRdb table keeps only in-frame clones and is missing some. The sample includes about 320,000 clones, 90% of them seen just once. The sample's treatment: over 15 received Ad26.COV2.S at low or high dose, single or two shots; 5 received placebo; per-sample allocation not given. The study sampled participants on day 63 after the first vaccine or placebo injection. This material consisted of peripheral blood, taken in a trial of Ad26.COV2.S vaccine versus placebo. The source is a person between 18 and 60 years old who received the Ad26.COV2.S COVID-19 vaccine or a placebo.

The chain uses TRBV28 and TRBJ1-4; 8 positions agree with TRBD1. Unmatched junction bases numbered 5, after V lost 8 bases and J lost 6 bases. The CDR3 is 13 residues long. CDR1 and CDR2 from the germline V gene are MDHEN and SYDVKM. The CDR3 is CASGQGADEKLFF. The CDR3 DNA is TGTGCCAGCGGGCAGGGGGCGGATGAAAAACTGTTTTTT.

The rearrangement links TRBV4-2 to TRBJ2-1; D is perhaps TRBD2 (5 bases). The length of the CDR3 is 14 residues. CDR1 and CDR2 (germline): LGHNA, YNFKEQ. V shed 3 bases and J shed 9 bases, with 15 bases lying between them. CDR3 region: CASSHLGLAGEQFF. CDR3 bases: TGTGCCAGCAGCCACCTAGGACTCGCGGGTGAGCAGTTCTTC.

This clone was seen only a few times. V gene TRBV6-6 combines with J gene TRBJ1-1; the D is unclear. The V gene's germline CDR1 is MNHNY and CDR2 SVGAGI (reference sequence). The CDR3 is 16 amino acids. V lost 0 bases to trimming and J lost 1 base, with 12 bases between them. CDR3 sequence: CASSYSGSSRNTEAFF. DNA for the CDR3: TGTGCCAGCAGTTACTCAGGGTCATCGAGGAACACTGAAGCTTTCTTT.

The rearrangement links TRBV19 to TRBJ2-3; TRBD2 matches at 12 bases. From germline, CDR1 is LNHDA and CDR2 SQIVND (reference sequence). The CDR3 sequence is 17 residues long. Germline trimming cut 3 bases from V and 3 bases from J; bases unmatched to any gene: 7. CDR3: CASSMGLAGGQTDTQYF. The CDR3 coding sequence is TGTGCCAGTAGTATGGGGCTAGCGGGGGGGCAAACAGATACGCAGTATTTT.

The gene calls are TRBV15 and TRBJ1-2; D is unresolved. V lost 2 bases to trimming and J lost 1 base, with 11 bases between them. The CDR3 consists of 15 residues. From germline, CDR1 is LNHNV and CDR2 YYDKDF (reference sequence). CDR3: CATSRPNLGNYGYTF. CDR3 in DNA: TGTGCCACCAGCAGACCTAACTTGGGTAACTATGGCTACACCTTC.

The chain couples TRBV4-1 to TRBJ2-7, with D unresolved. V shed 1 base and J shed 3 bases, with 10 bases lying between them. This CDR3 has 14 residues. The germline gives CDR1 MGHRA, CDR2 YSYEKL. The CDR3, as DNA: TGCGCCAGCAGCCAAGGGGCTGGTTACTACGAGCAGTACTTC. Its translation is CASSQGAGYYEQYF.

The rearrangement uses TRBV5-1 and TRBJ1-3; D is undetermined. Trimming removed 4 bases from V and 0 bases from J, with 8 bases in between. The CDR3 covers 14 residues. CDR1 and CDR2 (germline): SGHRS, YFSETQ. CDR3 amino acids: CASSPSYSGNTIYF. The CDR3 DNA sequence: TGCGCCAGCAGCCCATCGTACTCTGGAAACACCATATATTTT.

The rearrangement joins TRBV10-3 to TRBJ1-2; TRBD1 aligns across 9 bases. CDR3 length equals 14 residues. Germline CDR1 and CDR2: ENHRY and SYGVKD. Unmatched junction bases numbered 8, after V lost 6 bases and J lost 6 bases. CDR3 loop: CAISRYTGGDGYTF. CDR3 coding DNA: TGTGCCATCAGCCGGTACACAGGGGGCGATGGCTACACCTTC.